This is a list of T cell receptor beta chains from one sample in a study of cytomegalovirus exposure and HLA in healthy donors. Data came from immunoSEQ multiplex PCR; TCRdb stores just in-frame clones and leaves some out. The sample has 100,000 to 150,000 clones, around 80% seen once. Source material: PBMCs. These receptors came from a boy aged 2 to 10 in good health and CMV-seronegative. The conserved cysteine and the conserved F or W are not part of the CDR3 here.

v_call: TRBV27
j_call: TRBJ2-5
cdr3_aa: ASSLAGGETQY

v_call: TRBV5-6
j_call: TRBJ2-5
cdr3_aa: ASSLAKGTSGQETQY

v_call: TRBV7-9
j_call: TRBJ2-7
cdr3_aa: ASSLGRLNEQY

v_call: TRBV7-2
j_call: -
cdr3_aa: ASSSAYEQY

v_call: TRBV10-3
j_call: TRBJ1-2
cdr3_aa: AIGRTANYGYT

v_call: TRBV6-4
j_call: TRBJ2-1
cdr3_aa: ASSDSTSGGYEQF

v_call: TRBV19
j_call: TRBJ1-4
cdr3_aa: ASSRARTATNEKLF

v_call: TRBV5-1
j_call: TRBJ1-1
cdr3_aa: ASTGTGGKGTEAF

v_call: TRBV11-2
j_call: TRBJ2-1
cdr3_aa: ASSWDSDNEQF

v_call: TRBV28
j_call: TRBJ1-2
cdr3_aa: ASSLVAGGDYGYT

v_call: TRBV6-5
j_call: TRBJ2-6
cdr3_aa: ASKSQFPGANVLT

v_call: TRBV14
j_call: TRBJ2-7
cdr3_aa: ASSLTQGLGQY

v_call: TRBV4-1
j_call: TRBJ2-5
cdr3_aa: ASSPRTSGQETQY

v_call: TRBV9
j_call: TRBJ1-1
cdr3_aa: ASSVDGYTKAF

v_call: TRBV19
j_call: TRBJ2-2
cdr3_aa: ASSIAGELF

v_call: TRBV6-5
j_call: TRBJ2-2
cdr3_aa: ASSYSYETGELF

v_call: TRBV7-6
j_call: TRBJ2-7
cdr3_aa: ASSPGGVPVRREQY

v_call: TRBV4-1
j_call: TRBJ2-2
cdr3_aa: ASSHLSGLAGITGELF

v_call: TRBV6-5
j_call: TRBJ1-3
cdr3_aa: ASSRGGKDTIY

v_call: TRBV19
j_call: TRBJ2-7
cdr3_aa: ASSKFPQGSYYEQY